Below, one TCR beta chain is given with its context. Its antigen remains unidentified. The sample belongs to a study of T cells expressing NK-cell markers (dated by TCRdb to 2019 to 2021). Looking at the study overall: Three sorted T-cell subsets (CD3+CD56+NKG2C+, CD3+CD56+NKG2C- and CD3+CD56-NKG2C+) from fewer than 10 donors had their TCR beta-chain repertoires profiled. Of the eight sequenced donors, seven were found to be HCMV-seropositive and one was found to be HCMV-seronegative. Randomly selected healthy volunteers, three men and five women, were used as the eight sequenced donors. Libraries were sequenced as 2 x 150 bp reads on Illumina HiSeq 2000/2500, MiSeq or NextSeq. The paper's findings and limits, for the study overall: Whether the expanded NKG2C-expressing T cell clones were specific for HCMV antigens remained unclear. Those dominant clonotypes were again the most abundant among CD3+CD56-NKG2C+ cells in a few donors, at about 28.3-60.1%. In five to seven donors, the dominant CD3+CD56+NKG2C+ clonotypes were among the top 10 CD8+ clonotypes and accounted for roughly 1.0-8% of CD8+ T cells.

CDR1 and CDR2 are drawn from the germline V gene: SGHRS, YFSETQ. The CDR3 goes from the cysteine to the phenylalanine over 15 residues. DNA is not recorded here. The reads were generated on an Illumina HiSeq 2000. TCR beta cDNA libraries were prepared using 5'RACE template switching, which introduced a universal primer site and unique molecular identifiers. cDNA synthesis was primed from the TCR beta constant segment and was followed by two successive PCR amplification steps. From the authors' description of their analysis: MIGEC was used to demultiplex reads and group the reads by UMI, and MiTCR was used to assemble and quantify clonotypes. To exclude erroneous sequences, only TCR cDNA sequences supported by at least two reads were retained. Downstream repertoire analysis used the tcR package, and clonotypes were matched across fractions by CDR3 nucleotide sequence plus V segment. Antigen specificity was annotated against VDJdb with VDJmatch, allowing one amino acid substitution in CDR3. TCRdb reprocessed the reads; each CDR3 protein sequence makes one entry, and DNA is unavailable. For this entry, the V and J calls and clone size follow TCRdb and not the study's own pipeline. This sample's listing comprises some 600,000 distinct CDR3 sequences. The top ten clonotypes cover approximately 4% of the sample.

A commercial ELISA kit detecting HCMV-specific IgG in serum was used to determine HCMV serostatus. Peripheral blood mononuclear cells were isolated from blood by Ficoll density gradient centrifugation. The TCR originated in a man between 18 and 29 years old in good health. Donor details come from another sample of the same person, matched by shared clones. Sequenced: blood T cells: a sorted CD56 or NKG2C T cell subset, CD4+ or CD8+ T cells, or bulk PBMC T cells (not recorded which). The V and J segments used are TRBV5-1 and TRBJ1-5; the TRBD1 assignment by TCRdb is unverifiable without DNA. The CDR3 reads CASSPTGTGEQPQHF.